This passage covers 21 T cell receptor beta chains from one sample sequenced in a study of T cell changes during pregnancy in multiple sclerosis. Some clones are missing from TCRdb's copy, which holds only in-frame ones; the method was immunoSEQ multiplex PCR. This table has around 31,000 clones, 90% appearing once. Source: CD4+ T cells from peripheral blood mononuclear cells, taken in the third trimester of pregnancy. Source of these receptors: a female donor in good health, enrolled as a control in a pregnancy study.

This rearrangement joins TRBV6-1 to TRBJ2-5, with 8 positions matching TRBD1. Per the germline V gene, CDR1 is MNHNS and CDR2 is SASEGT. Losses at the gene ends were 1 base for V and 5 bases for J; bases not matched to a gene: 9. The CDR3 contains 16 residues. The CDR3: CASSEGTGWGWETQYF. In DNA form, the CDR3 reads TGTGCCAGCAGTGAAGGGACAGGGTGGGGGTGGGAGACCCAGTACTTC.

The chain combines TRBV28 with TRBJ1-6; weak D call: TRBD1 (5 bases). Germline CDR1 is MDHEN and CDR2 is SYDVKM. This CDR3 is built from 14 residues. V was clipped by 2 bases and J by 8 bases, with 10 bases between them. The CDR3 protein is CASSLGVRDSPLHF. The DNA of the CDR3 is TGTGCCAGCAGTTTAGGGGTCAGGGATTCACCCCTCCACTTT.

The CDR3 DNA follows: TGCGCCAGCAGCTTGGTCGCAGGGAAGTCCTACAATGAGCAGTTCTTC. It encodes CASSLVAGKSYNEQFF. The V call is TRBV5-1, the J call TRBJ2-1, with D possibly being TRBD1 (5 bases). Germline V CDR1 and CDR2: SGHRS, YFSETQ. The CDR3 consists of 16 residues. V was shortened by 0 bases and J by 1 base, with 11 bases between the two germline ends. Together with reference TRBV5-1 and TRBJ2-1, the CDR3 gives the full variable domain: KAGVTQTPRYLIKTRGQQVTLSCSPISGHRSVSWYQQTPGQGLQFLFEYFSETQRNKGNFPGRFSGRQFSNSRSEMNVSTLELGDSALYLCASSLVAGKSYNEQFFGPGTRLTVL.

The rearrangement links TRBV6-6 to TRBJ2-7; D may be TRBD1 (6 bases). Germline V gene lookup returns CDR1 MNHNY and CDR2 SVGAGI (reference sequence). The CDR3 totals 13 residues. V gave up 2 bases and J gave up 3 bases, with 8 bases separating them. This chain's CDR3 is CASSYVQGYEQYF. The DNA for the CDR3 is TGTGCCAGCAGTTACGTACAGGGCTACGAGCAGTACTTC.

The chain uses TRBV19 and TRBJ2-5; 12 bases match TRBD2. This CDR3 spans 19 amino acids. V trimming: 4 bases; J trimming: 5 bases; junction bases outside the gene matches: 17. The germline V gene encodes CDR1 LNHDA and CDR2 SQIVND (reference sequence). The CDR3 DNA sequence: TGTGCCAGTAGTAATGCGACTAGCGGGGGCCCCTTTCGTTTGGAGACCCAGTACTTC. Amino acid sequence: CASSNATSGGPFRLETQYF.

The chain employs TRBV7-2 and TRBJ2-7; TRBD2 agrees at 13 bases. The CDR3 covers 15 residues. CDR1 is SGHTA and CDR2 is FQGNSA in the germline V gene. Trimming removed 5 bases from V and 4 bases from J; junction bases left unmatched: 5. This CDR3 is CASSALAGGPYEQYF. The CDR3 DNA sequence: TGTGCCAGCAGCGCACTAGCGGGGGGGCCGTACGAGCAGTACTTC.

This chain links TRBV7-9 with TRBJ1-2; possible D gene TRBD1, 6 bases. The V end lost 0 bases, the J end lost 7 bases, and 18 bases lay between the germline ends. The germline V gene has CDR1 SEHNR and CDR2 FQNEAQ (reference sequence). The CDR3 has 16 residues. The CDR3 bases are TGTGCCAGCAGCTTAGCCGGGACACCCGAGCTCGGTGGCTACACCTTC. Residues: CASSLAGTPELGGYTF.

V and J are TRBV5-1 and TRBJ1-1; possible D gene TRBD1, 5 bases. The CDR3 covers 15 residues. Germline V gene sequence: CDR1 SGHRS, CDR2 YFSETQ. The V and J ends lost 0 bases and 4 bases respectively, with 13 bases between them. The CDR3 is CASSLGQGFVTEAFF. Written as DNA, the CDR3 is TGCGCCAGCAGCTTGGGGCAGGGATTCGTCACTGAAGCTTTCTTT.

This clone appeared a single time. This sequence joins TRBV20-1 and TRBJ1-3; no clear D. The CDR3 is 11 residues long. The ends were cut back, 3 bases at V and 9 bases at J, with 9 bases in the middle. Germline V gene lookup returns CDR1 DFQATT and CDR2 SNEGSKA (reference sequence). The CDR3 is CSASAMSTIYF. For the CDR3, the DNA is TGCAGTGCTAGTGCTATGAGCACCATATATTTT.

This chain uses TRBV10-3 with TRBJ1-1; tentatively, D is TRBD1 (5 bases). V was trimmed by 0 bases and J by 1 base, leaving 12 bases between them. CDR1 is ENHRY, CDR2 SYGVKD, per germline. This CDR3 has 16 residues. CDR3 residues: CAISESRGTGNTEAFF. The CDR3 DNA reads TGTGCCATCAGTGAGTCTCGGGGGACTGGGAACACTGAAGCTTTCTTT.

The J gene is TRBJ2-5, the V gene TRBV28; D is possibly TRBD2 (5 bases). Germline V gives CDR1 MDHEN, CDR2 SYDVKM. CDR3 length: 14 residues. V was clipped by 7 bases and J by 1 base, with 13 bases between them. CDR3 nucleotide sequence: TGTGCCAGCACCAACGGGGATATCCAAGAGACCCAGTACTTC. It encodes CASTNGDIQETQYF.

J is TRBJ2-2 and V is TRBV10-3, with D tentatively TRBD1 (5 bases). The germline V gene has CDR1 ENHRY and CDR2 SYGVKD. CDR3 length: 11 residues. Trimming cost V 6 bases and J 10 bases, with 9 bases left between them. The CDR3 DNA follows: TGTGCCATCAGCGGACAACCGGAGCTGTTTTTT. This encodes CAISGQPELFF.

V gene TRBV5-1 combines with J gene TRBJ1-4, with unresolved D. CDR3 length: 16 amino acids. Per the germline V gene, CDR1 is SGHRS and CDR2 is YFSETQ. Trimming stripped 0 bases from V and 8 bases from J, with 17 bases between. CDR3 loop: CASSLGGHLVGEKLFF. In nucleotides, the CDR3 is TGCGCCAGCAGCTTGGGAGGGCACCTCGTAGGGGAAAAACTGTTTTTT.

The sample holds a few counts of this clone. V and J are TRBV5-5 and TRBJ2-1; 9 bases fit TRBD2. The germline CDR1 and CDR2 sequences are SGHKS and YYEKEE (reference sequence). This CDR3 has 16 residues. Trimming at V came to 0 bases and at J to 7 bases, leaving 8 bases not matched to a gene. CDR3 sequence (DNA): TGTGCCAGCAGCTTGGAGCGCGGGCGGGGGGGAAATGAGCAGTTCTTC. It encodes CASSLERGRGGNEQFF.

This sequence joins TRBV28 and TRBJ1-2; D is unresolved. Germline V gene data show CDR1 as MDHEN and CDR2 as SYDVKM. Trimming left V 6 bases short and J 0 bases short, with 11 bases between. This CDR3 region has 14 residues. The CDR3, as DNA: TGTGCCAGCAGGGGGAGCAGGCCTAACTATGGCTACACCTTC. As protein: CASRGSRPNYGYTF.

The chain carries TRBV30 and TRBJ1-2; TRBD1 might be the D (5 bases). Per the germline V gene, CDR1 is GTSNPN and CDR2 is SVGIG (reference sequence). With 3 bases removed from V and 4 bases from J, the gap between germline ends came to 15 bases. The CDR3 covers 14 residues. CDR3 amino acids: CAWRFGGEGYGYTF. The CDR3 nucleotides are TGTGCCTGGAGATTCGGGGGGGAGGGCTATGGCTACACCTTC. The full variable domain, completed using reference TRBV30 and TRBJ1-2, is SQTIHQWPATLVQPVGSPLSLECTVEGTSNPNLYWYRQAAGRGLQLLFYSVGIGQISSEVPQNLSASRPQDRQFILSSKKLLLSDSGFYLCAWRFGGEGYGYTFGSGTRLTVV.

This chain links TRBV5-6 with TRBJ2-7; D is undetermined. The CDR3 covers 13 residues. Trimming left V 0 bases short and J 3 bases short, with 7 bases between. Germline CDR1 and CDR2: SGHDT and YYEEEE. CDR3 sequence (DNA): TGTGCCAGCAGCTTGGACGATAGCTACGAGCAGTACTTC. Protein product: CASSLDDSYEQYF. The whole variable domain, filled in from reference TRBV5-6 and TRBJ2-7, reads DAGVTQSPTHLIKTRGQQVTLRCSPKSGHDTVSWYQQALGQGPQFIFQYYEEEERQRGNFPDRFSGHQFPNYSSELNVNALLLGDSALYLCASSLDDSYEQYFGPGTRLTVT.

CDR3 loop: CASSRRNVANEKLFF. CDR3 nucleotide sequence: TGTGCCAGCAGCCGCAGAAACGTGGCTAATGAAAAACTGTTTTTT. The chain recombines TRBV7-8 with TRBJ1-4; D not certain. CDR3 length: 15 amino acids. CDR1 is SGHVS and CDR2 is FQNEAQ in the germline V gene. Trimming took off 5 bases at V and 3 bases at J, with 13 bases between the two ends.

V gene TRBV18 combines with J gene TRBJ2-2; D is ambiguous. Per germline, CDR1 KGHSH and CDR2 LQKENI. This CDR3 has 13 amino acids. Trimming took 6 bases from V and 8 from J, leaving 13 bases between them. The CDR3 sequence: CASSPRGQGELFF. CDR3 DNA sequence: TGTGCCAGCTCCCCCAGAGGTCAGGGGGAGCTGTTTTTT.

This sequence joins TRBV27 and TRBJ2-1; perhaps TRBD1 as D (5 bases). The CDR3 loop spans 14 amino acids. CDR1 is MNHEY and CDR2 is SMNVEV in the germline V gene (reference sequence). The V gene lost 5 bases and the J gene lost 9 bases, with 17 bases spanning the gap. CDR3 in DNA: TGTGCCAGCAGTCCGTCCGGACACCCCGGTGAGCAGTTCTTC. Translating gives CASSPSGHPGEQFF.

The chain couples TRBV10-3 to TRBJ1-2, with 8 nucleotides matching TRBD1. The CDR3 is made up of 15 amino acids. Germline V lookup: CDR1 ENHRY, CDR2 SYGVKD. The ends lost 3 bases at V and 7 bases at J; junction bases unmatched: 10. CDR3 in DNA: TGTGCCATCAGTGATAAGACAGGGGTATTTGTTGGCTACACCTTC. Translated, it gives CAISDKTGVFVGYTF.